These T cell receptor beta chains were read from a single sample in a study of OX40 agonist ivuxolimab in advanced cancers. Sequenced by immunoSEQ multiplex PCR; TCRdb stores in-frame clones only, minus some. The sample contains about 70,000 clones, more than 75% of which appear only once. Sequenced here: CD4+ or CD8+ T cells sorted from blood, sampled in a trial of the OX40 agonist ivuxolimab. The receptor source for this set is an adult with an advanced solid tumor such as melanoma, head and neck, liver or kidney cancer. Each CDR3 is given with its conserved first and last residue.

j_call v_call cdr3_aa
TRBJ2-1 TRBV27 CASSSLASEANEQFF
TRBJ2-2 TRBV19 CAHAQGFNTGELFF
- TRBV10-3 CAIGPYTYEQYF
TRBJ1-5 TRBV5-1 CASSLGQNNQPQHF
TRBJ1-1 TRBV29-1 CSVYGARGGATEAFF
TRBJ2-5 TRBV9 CASSVGGWTETQYF
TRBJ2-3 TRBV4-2 CASSQDLYFTDTQYF
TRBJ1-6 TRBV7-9 CASSRQESSPLHF
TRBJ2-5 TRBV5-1 CASSFGTSGTQETQYF
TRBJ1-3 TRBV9 CASSPREAGSGNTIYF
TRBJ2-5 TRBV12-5 CASGTGGTPTQYF
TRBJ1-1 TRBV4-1 CASSLSGSVGEAFF
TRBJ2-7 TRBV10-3 CAISIADRVSYEQYF
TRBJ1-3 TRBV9 CASSVAGGRGTIYF
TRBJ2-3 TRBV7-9 CASSPGLGNTDTQYF
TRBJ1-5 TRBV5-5 CASRLVENSNQPQHF
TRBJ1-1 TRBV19 CASSIDLFMNTEAFF
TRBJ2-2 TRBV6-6 CASRDTANTGELFF
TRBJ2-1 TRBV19 CASSLYYNEQFF
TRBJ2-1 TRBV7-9 CASSLGTSGRIYNEQFF
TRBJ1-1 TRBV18 CASSPQGARTEAFF
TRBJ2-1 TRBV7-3 CASTPTAGFNEQFF
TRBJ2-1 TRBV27 CASSTSGGSYNEQFF
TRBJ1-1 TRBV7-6 CASSTYRGLNTEAFF
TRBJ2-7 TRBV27 CASRKELREQYF
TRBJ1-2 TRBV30 CAWSVPTGGGYGYTF
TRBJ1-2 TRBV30 CAWSVGYGYTF
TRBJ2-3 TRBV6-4 CASSLRADTQYF
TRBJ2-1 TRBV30 CAWSPSGGPYNEQFF
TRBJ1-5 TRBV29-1 CSVSGDYNQPQHF
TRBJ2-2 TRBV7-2 CASSMTDPIWTGELFF
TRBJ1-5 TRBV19 CASSPTGDQPQHF
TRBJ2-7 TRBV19 CASSIIDSYEQYF
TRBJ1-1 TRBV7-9 CASSFTENTEAFF
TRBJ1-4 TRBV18 CASSPRPSGDEKLFF
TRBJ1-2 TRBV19 CASSAGYYGYTF
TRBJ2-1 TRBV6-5 CASTRLAGFYNEQFF
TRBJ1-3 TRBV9 CASSVQVTGGNTIYF
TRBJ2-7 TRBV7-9 CASSPSPKRVSGEQYF
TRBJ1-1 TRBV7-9 CASSLWTGGDTEAFF
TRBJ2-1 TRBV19 CASSIGVTSGSYGNEQFF
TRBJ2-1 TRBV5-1 CASSVAGGNEQFF
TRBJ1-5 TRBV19 CASSIRPGGSNQPQHF
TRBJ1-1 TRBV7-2 CASSLVAGNTEAFF
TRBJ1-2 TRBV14 CASSQRGPYGYTF
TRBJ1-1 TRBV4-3 CASSQAGSNTEAFF
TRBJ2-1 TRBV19 CATGRPYNEQFF
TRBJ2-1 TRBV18 CASSLRTSGGNEQFF
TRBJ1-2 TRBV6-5 CASSYSKFNALGYTF
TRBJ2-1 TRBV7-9 CASSPGQGANEQFF